In its sample, the clone carrying this T cell receptor beta chain was seen many times. The entry originates in a study of T-cell memory formation after mild COVID-19. About the study: Clusters of TCRs were largely donor specific.

MiXCR was run by TCRdb on the 5' RACE reads, yielding one entry per CDR3 protein. The sample yields 300,000 to 400,000 distinct CDR3 sequences, around 15% seen once. With 5 bases removed from V and 4 bases from J, the gap between germline ends came to 26 bases. Germline-derived CDR1 and CDR2 are MGHRA and YSYEKL. The CDR3 spans 18 residues. The V call is TRBV4-1, the J call TRBJ2-5; D tentatively reads TRBD1 or TRBD2 (6 bases each). The sequenced sample was PBMCs or a T cell subset sorted from them (not recorded which). This TCR came from a man between 18 and 35 years old who had mild COVID-19 (a few samples of this study predate the infection). Cell type and time point are not known. CDR3 amino acids: CASSALGLRGRGRETQYF. CDR3 coding DNA: TGCGCCAGCAGCGCATTAGGACTAAGGGGCAGGGGACGAGAGACCCAGTACTTC.